What follows is one TCR beta chain and its context. Its antigen remains unknown. The data belong to a study of T cell repertoires in cytomegalovirus infection. At the level of the study: HLA-B-restricted CMV epitopes that are well studied were used alongside recently identified HLA-C-restricted ones. Indicated by public TCR beta signatures were CMV infection and matching HLA type. Study-level results: The ex vivo response was dominated by HLA-C-restricted CMV-specific TCR beta clonotypes.

TCRdb passed the reads through MiXCR, listing each CDR3 protein once. The profile shows about 400,000 distinct CDR3 sequences, about 35% of them singletons. CDR1 SGHTA and CDR2 FQGNSA come from the germline V gene. The CDR3 has 14 amino acids. Trimming cost V 2 bases and J 6 bases, with 12 bases left between them. This sample comprised cultured PBMCs, obtained from culture after CMV antigen stimulation. V gene TRBV7-2 combines with J gene TRBJ2-3; D unclear. This receptor was obtained from a human donor in good health (CMV status not recorded). Some clones in this sample may be carry-over from other donors' samples. The CDR3 protein is CASSLRPLGDTQYF. For the CDR3, the DNA is TGTGCCAGCAGCTTAAGACCCCTGGGGGATACGCAGTATTTT.